One sample yielded the 28 T cell receptor beta chains listed below, sequenced in a study of CD8 T cells in Susac syndrome. RNA was extracted with the RNeasy kit, and a quantity of about 0.45 to 1 ug was reverse transcribed using random hexamers. TCRdb re-derived calls from the immunoSEQ multiplex PCR reads in MiXCR, one entry per CDR3 protein. The sample contains 80,000 to 95,000 distinct CDR3 sequences, 94% of which appear only once. Sample: CD8+ T cells from PBMCs. Source of these receptors: a human donor with Susac syndrome.

The chain is built from TRBV19 and TRBJ2-7, with 7 bases lining up with TRBD1. Germline V gene sequence: CDR1 LNHDA, CDR2 SQIVND (reference sequence). This CDR3 contains 15 residues. J lost 5 bases, V lost 3 bases, and 10 bases had no gene match. CDR3 residues: CASSIRGGDYDEQYF. CDR3 DNA: TGTGCCAGTAGTATTCGAGGGGGCGATTACGACGAGCAGTACTTC.

The chain joins TRBV13 to TRBJ2-7; TRBD2 matches 8 bases. The J segment lost 3 bases and the V segment lost 5 bases, leaving 6 bases of the junction unmatched. Per germline, CDR1 PRHDT and CDR2 FYEKMQ (reference sequence). The CDR3 loop spans 14 amino acids. CDR3 DNA sequence: TGTGCCAGCAGCCCCGGGGGGGACTACTACGAGCAGTACTTC. Translated: CASSPGGDYYEQYF. The variable domain in full, completed from reference TRBV13 and TRBJ2-7, reads AAGVIQSPRHLIKEKRETATLKCYPIPRHDTVYWYQQGPGQDPQFLISFYEKMQSDKGSIPDRFSAQQFSDYHSELNMSSLELGDSALYFCASSPGGDYYEQYFGPGTRLTVT.

The rearrangement links TRBV4-3 to TRBJ2-5; 13 positions match TRBD2. This CDR3 comprises 15 residues. CDR1 LGHNA and CDR2 YSLEER come from the germline V gene. V dropped 3 bases and J dropped 3; count of bases not matched to a gene: 1. This CDR3 is CASSHGTSGKETQYF. CDR3 in DNA: TGCGCCAGCAGCCACGGGACTAGCGGGAAAGAGACCCAGTACTTC.

The chain links TRBV5-4 to TRBJ1-6; maybe TRBD1 (6 bases). V lost 0 bases, J lost 5 bases, and 9 bases lay in between. The CDR3 sequence is 15 residues long. The germline V gene has CDR1 SGHNT and CDR2 YYREEE (reference sequence). CDR3 amino acids: CASSLDRAHNSPLHF. The DNA for the CDR3 is TGTGCCAGCAGCTTGGACAGGGCCCATAATTCACCCCTCCACTTT.

For the CDR3, the DNA is TGTGCCAGCAGCGGGGACCTTGCGGACCAGTACTTC. This encodes CASSGDLADQYF. The chain joins TRBV5-8 to TRBJ2-5, with D perhaps TRBD1 or TRBD2 (5 bases each). The CDR3 is 12 amino acids. The germline V gene encodes CDR1 SGHTS and CDR2 YDEGEE. Trimming removed 4 bases at V and 10 bases at J, with 14 bases between.

This clonotype showed up just a few times. The J gene is TRBJ1-1, the V gene TRBV27; D not resolved. Germline-derived CDR1 and CDR2 are MNHEY and SMNVEV (reference sequence). V was pared by 6 bases and J by 6 bases, with 17 bases between. The CDR3 runs 14 residues. The CDR3 loop reads CASRPDPPGAEAFF. CDR3 DNA sequence: TGTGCCAGCAGACCGGACCCCCCGGGCGCTGAAGCTTTCTTT.

This chain connects TRBV6-5 to TRBJ1-2, with D possibly being TRBD1 (6 bases). The CDR3 loop spans 15 amino acids. The V gene lost 6 bases and the J gene lost 4 bases, with 18 bases spanning the gap. The germline V gene has CDR1 MNHEY and CDR2 SVGAGI. The CDR3 loop is CASRPAGDTLYGYTF. CDR3 DNA sequence: TGTGCCAGCAGACCGGCCGGGGACACCCTCTATGGCTACACCTTC.

This sequence joins TRBV29-1 and TRBJ2-7; D is undetermined. The germline V gene has CDR1 SQVTM and CDR2 ANQGSEA. Trimming left V 4 bases short and J 0 bases short, with 13 bases between. This CDR3 has 14 residues. The CDR3 nucleotides are TGCAGCGTTGGGTTCTTGTCTAGCTCCTACGAGCAGTACTTC. Its translation is CSVGFLSSSYEQYF.

The V call is TRBV14, the J call TRBJ2-3; 7 bases map to TRBD2. Germline CDR1 reads SGHDN; CDR2 reads FVKESK. Losses at the gene ends were 5 bases for V and 6 bases for J; bases not matched to a gene: 17. The CDR3 covers 17 residues. This chain's CDR3 is CASSMWEGRSATDTQYF. The CDR3 DNA reads as TGTGCCAGCAGCATGTGGGAGGGCCGATCGGCAACGGATACGCAGTATTTT.

The rearrangement uses TRBV11-3 and TRBJ2-1, with 12 bases fitting TRBD1. CDR3 size: 15 residues. Germline V gene data show CDR1 as SGHNT and CDR2 as YENEEA. V trimming: 5 bases; J trimming: 7 bases; junction bases outside the gene matches: 6. The CDR3 sequence: CASSEGQGAKNEQFF. The CDR3 nucleotides read TGTGCCAGCAGCGAGGGACAGGGGGCGAAGAATGAGCAGTTCTTC.

The chain recombines TRBV12-3 or TRBV12-4 with TRBJ2-7; possible D gene TRBD2, 5 bases. The CDR3 spans 14 residues. V lost 4 bases to trimming and J lost 4 bases, with 14 bases between them. The CDR3 coding sequence is TGTGCCAGCAGTTCAGAGCGGAAATTGTACGAGCAGTACTTC. This sequence encodes CASSSERKLYEQYF.

The V gene is TRBV6-1, the J gene TRBJ2-5, with 8 bases that match TRBD1. The ends lost 7 bases at V and 4 bases at J; junction bases unmatched: 20. CDR1 and CDR2 from the germline V gene are MNHNS and SASEGT. The CDR3 runs 18 residues. Written as DNA, the CDR3 is TGTGCCAGCACGGATATTGGAAATACACAGGGGGTCGGAGAGACCCAGTACTTC. Translated: CASTDIGNTQGVGETQYF.

The chain is built from TRBV19 and TRBJ1-5; 8 bases are shared with TRBD1. This CDR3 contains 16 residues. The V gene's germline CDR1 is LNHDA and CDR2 SQIVND (reference sequence). The ends lost 5 bases at V and 4 bases at J; junction bases unmatched: 10. The CDR3 is CASSAKDRGPNQPQHF. The CDR3 DNA reads as TGTGCCAGTAGTGCTAAAGACAGGGGCCCGAATCAGCCCCAGCATTTT.

The V call is TRBV18, the J call TRBJ1-4, with D perhaps matching TRBD1 (5 bases). The CDR3 extends over 16 amino acids. V dropped 6 bases and J dropped 3 bases, with 17 bases sitting between them. Looked up from germline, CDR1 is KGHSH and CDR2 is LQKENI. CDR3 nucleotide sequence: TGTGCCAGCTCGCTGGGGGTGACTGTCCCTAATGAAAAACTGTTTTTT. It translates to CASSLGVTVPNEKLFF.

The chain carries TRBV3-1 and TRBJ2-7, with 9 bases identical to TRBD2. V shed 0 bases, J shed 0 bases, and the junction held 6 bases outside the gene matches. CDR3 length: 17 amino acids. Germline CDR1 is LGHDT and CDR2 is YNNKEL (reference sequence). DNA of the CDR3: TGTGCCAGCAGCCAAGAGGAGCGGGGGGTAAGCTCCTACGAGCAGTACTTC. Its translation is CASSQEERGVSSYEQYF.

The genes are TRBV15 and TRBJ2-3; 7 nucleotides agree with TRBD1. The CDR3 loop spans 13 amino acids. The trim removed 8 bases at V and 4 bases at J, leaving 6 bases unmatched. From germline, CDR1 is LNHNV and CDR2 YYDKDF (reference sequence). The CDR3 DNA is TGTGCCACCCGAGACAGGGACCCAGATACGCAGTATTTT. It yields the protein CATRDRDPDTQYF.

This clonotype came up once. J is TRBJ2-1 and V is TRBV29-1; a weak D match, TRBD1 (6 bases). Between the trimmed V and J ends, which lost 5 bases and 1 base, there was a span of 15 bases. Per the germline V gene, CDR1 is SQVTM and CDR2 is ANQGSEA. The CDR3 covers 15 residues. CDR3 sequence reads: CSVTGSLGSYNEQFF. As DNA, the CDR3 is TGCAGCGTTACAGGGTCCCTAGGGTCCTACAATGAGCAGTTCTTC.

This clonotype showed up just once. The rearrangement links TRBV7-9 to TRBJ2-7, with D possibly being TRBD2 (5 bases). Trimming removed 3 bases at V and 1 base at J, with 13 bases between. The germline CDR1 and CDR2 sequences are SEHNR and FQNEAQ (reference sequence). This CDR3 is built from 15 residues. CDR3 region: CASSFTGSYSYEQYF. The CDR3 coding sequence is TGTGCCAGCAGCTTCACGGGGAGTTATTCCTACGAGCAGTACTTC.

J is TRBJ2-1 and V is TRBV12-3 or TRBV12-4, with TRBD1 matching over 7 bases. Trimming at V came to 6 bases and at J to 7 bases, leaving 15 bases not matched to a gene. The length of the CDR3 is 16 residues. CDR3 protein: CASSPVGGLTGNEQFF. The CDR3 nucleotides are TGTGCCAGCAGCCCTGTAGGGGGCCTGACGGGAAATGAGCAGTTCTTC.

The CDR3 loop reads CAISESVGARRGAQETQYF. In nucleotides, the CDR3 is TGTGCCATCAGTGAGTCGGTTGGGGCACGGCGGGGGGCCCAAGAGACCCAGTACTTC. This sequence joins TRBV10-3 and TRBJ2-5; 8 positions match TRBD2. This CDR3 is 19 amino acids long. V trimming: 0 bases; J trimming: 1 base; junction bases outside the gene matches: 13. Germline loops: CDR1 ENHRY, CDR2 SYGVKD.

This chain joins TRBV6-1 and TRBJ2-7; a weak D match, TRBD1 (6 bases). Germline CDR1 and CDR2: MNHNS and SASEGT. The CDR3 covers 16 residues. V was trimmed by 5 bases and J by 3 bases, leaving 20 bases between them. CDR3 amino acids: CASSPTAGEVIYEQYF. Written as DNA, the CDR3 is TGTGCCAGCAGTCCAACTGCAGGGGAAGTGATCTACGAGCAGTACTTC.

V usage is TRBV20-1 and J usage is TRBJ2-1; a weak D match, TRBD2 (5 bases). From germline, CDR1 is DFQATT and CDR2 SNEGSKA (reference sequence). This CDR3 region has 13 residues. Trimming left V 5 bases short and J 8 bases short, with 16 bases between. CDR3 residues: CSASRASWDEQFF. The CDR3 DNA reads as TGCAGTGCTTCCCGGGCTAGCTGGGATGAGCAGTTCTTC.

This clonotype appeared a single time. This chain uses TRBV12-3 or TRBV12-4 with TRBJ1-2, with 7 bases lining up with TRBD1. The CDR3 totals 15 residues. The V gene end was trimmed by 4 bases and the J gene end by 2 bases; junction bases not matched to a gene: 7. Here the CDR3 reads CASSSGTVPNYGYTF. For the CDR3, the DNA is TGTGCCAGCAGTTCCGGGACAGTCCCCAACTATGGCTACACCTTC.

The J gene is TRBJ2-7, the V gene TRBV7-2; D may correspond to TRBD1 or TRBD2 (5 bases each). Germline lookup yields CDR1 SGHTA and CDR2 FQGNSA. The CDR3 is 14 residues long. Between the trimmed V and J ends, which lost 5 bases and 2 bases, there was a span of 13 bases. The CDR3 DNA reads TGTGCCAGCAGCCCCGGGGACGAGACCTACGAGCAGTACTTC. Its translation: CASSPGDETYEQYF.

V is TRBV20-1 and J is TRBJ2-5; D is perhaps TRBD2 (6 bases). Per germline, CDR1 DFQATT and CDR2 SNEGSKA (reference sequence). The CDR3 runs 16 residues. The V end was cut by 0 bases, the J end by 5 bases, with 19 bases between. The CDR3 region has the DNA TGCAGTGCTAGAGATCTATACGGGAGAGGTGGGGAGACCCAGTACTTC. Translating gives CSARDLYGRGGETQYF.

The rearrangement joins TRBV9 to TRBJ1-2; D unresolved. CDR3 length equals 15 residues. The germline gives CDR1 SGDLS, CDR2 YYNGEE. Trimming took off 3 bases at V and 8 bases at J, with 20 bases between the two ends. The chain's CDR3 is CASSGRDSTAEGYTF. Written as DNA, the CDR3 is TGTGCCAGCAGCGGTCGGGATTCCACGGCGGAGGGCTACACCTTC. The whole variable domain, filled in from reference TRBV9 and TRBJ1-2, reads DSGVTQTPKHLITATGQRVTLRCSPRSGDLSVYWYQQSLDQGLQFLIQYYNGEERAKGNILERFSAQQFPDLHSELNLSSLELGDSALYFCASSGRDSTAEGYTFGSGTRLTVV.

The CDR3 loop reads CASSLRASTDTQYF. In DNA, the CDR3 is TGTGCCAGCAGTTTAAGGGCGTCCACAGATACGCAGTATTTT. The chain is built from TRBV12-3 or TRBV12-4 and TRBJ2-3; D is unresolved. The CDR3 contains 14 residues. V gave up 2 bases and J gave up 2 bases, with 8 bases separating them.

The J gene is TRBJ2-7, the V gene TRBV28, with 12 bases identical to TRBD2. The junction had 8 bases not matched to a gene; V was cut back by 8 bases and J by 0 bases. The length of the CDR3 is 16 residues. CDR1 is MDHEN, CDR2 SYDVKM, per germline. CDR3 nucleotides: TGTGCCAGCGTGGGACTAGCGGGTGTCGGCTCCTACGAGCAGTACTTC. This translates into CASVGLAGVGSYEQYF.